This T cell receptor (beta chain) originates from a study of cytomegalovirus exposure and HLA in healthy donors (dated by TCRdb to about 2017). Some background on the complete study: According to a later analysis, the roughly 120 validation repertoires were produced on the same platform as the roughly 700 repertoires of the first cohort. The study aimed to test whether signatures of past pathogen exposure could be identified by cataloging public T cell receptors. Along with the roughly 700-subject first cohort, a separate validation cohort of over a hundred different subjects was used. The study combined high-throughput TCR immunosequencing, statistical association of individual TCRs with disease status, and machine learning to predict cytomegalovirus infection status. Study-wide findings and limitations: The authors suggested that the approach could potentially be generalized to other disease states and immunological phenotypes. In vitro tests confirmed that three of the cytomegalovirus-associated TCR beta chains recognize cytomegalovirus antigens. Subsequent analysis determined that TCRs grouped into clusters in the first cohort also showed a tendency toward co-occurrence across the 90 to 150 validation repertoires, and about 93% of cluster scores exceeded 0. All 120 or so repertoires were used to score co-occurrence in the validation cohort in a later analysis, because that analysis had no HLA typing for the cohort. Across donors, most TCR sequences were observed very rarely, whereas some public TCRs were present in many individuals. Cytomegalovirus status was reported to be diagnosed by the classifier with high specificity and sensitivity in both the original and validation cohorts. The study gave a list of more than 150 TCR beta chains associated with cytomegalovirus.

The table lists this clone with a count of one. Its antigen remains unidentified. Base qualities are not provided; no much larger clone lies one nucleotide away. Libraries were built with the immunoSEQ multiplex PCR assay. The authors processed their data as follows. To diagnose cytomegalovirus status from the catalog of TCR beta chain sequences, a statistical classification framework was built. TCRdb obtained this table from immuneACCESS and retained in-frame rearrangements with V and J assigned. These tables miss some clones; where compared with another copy, unresolved V genes account for less than half of the shortfall, and the remainder is unexplained. V, J and clone size are those of that table, while D and trimming were read from the DNA. Across this sample there are roughly 250,000 clones, with approximately 87% seen only once. Together, the top ten hold about 2.8% of the sample. The donors belonged to the validation cohort of over a hundred subjects, which was separate from the 666-subject first cohort.

CDR1 and CDR2, looked up from the germline V gene, are SQVTM and ANQGSEA. The CDR3 has 12 amino acids, counting the end cysteine and phenylalanine. Only the CDR3 DNA is retained, 36 bases long and in frame from the first base. Relative to germline, V is 5 bases shorter and J is 1 base shorter, with 9 bases between their ends. The clonotype comes from a young man in good health and CMV-seronegative. The sequenced sample was PBMCs. The rearranged chain carries TRBV29-1 and TRBJ2-7; perhaps TRBD1 is the D gene, with 5 bases matching. The DNA sequence reads TGCAGCGTTACAGGTGCGTCCTACGAGCAGTACTTC. This translates into CSVTGASYEQYF.